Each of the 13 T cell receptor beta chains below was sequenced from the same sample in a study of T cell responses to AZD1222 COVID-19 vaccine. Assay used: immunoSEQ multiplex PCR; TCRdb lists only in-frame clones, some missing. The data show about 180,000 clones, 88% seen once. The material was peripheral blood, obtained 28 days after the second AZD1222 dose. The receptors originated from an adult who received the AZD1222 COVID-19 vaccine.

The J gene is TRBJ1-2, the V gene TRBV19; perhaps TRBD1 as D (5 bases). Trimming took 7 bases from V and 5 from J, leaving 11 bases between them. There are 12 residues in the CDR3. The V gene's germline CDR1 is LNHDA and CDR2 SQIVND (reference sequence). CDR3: CASTPPGYGYTF. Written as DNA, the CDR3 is TGTGCCAGTACGCCCCCAGGGTATGGCTACACCTTC. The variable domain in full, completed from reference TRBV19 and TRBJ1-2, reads DGGITQSPKYLFRKEGQNVTLSCEQNLNHDAMYWYRQDPGQGLRLIYYSQIVNDFQKGDIAEGYSVSREKKESFPLTVTSAQKNPTAFYLCASTPPGYGYTFGSGTRLTVV.

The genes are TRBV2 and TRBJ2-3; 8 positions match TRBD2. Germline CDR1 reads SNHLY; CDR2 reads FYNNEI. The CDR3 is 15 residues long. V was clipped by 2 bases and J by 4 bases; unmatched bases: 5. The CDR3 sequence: CASSETAGVADTQYF. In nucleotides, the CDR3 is TGTGCCAGCAGTGAAACAGCGGGGGTAGCAGATACGCAGTATTTT.

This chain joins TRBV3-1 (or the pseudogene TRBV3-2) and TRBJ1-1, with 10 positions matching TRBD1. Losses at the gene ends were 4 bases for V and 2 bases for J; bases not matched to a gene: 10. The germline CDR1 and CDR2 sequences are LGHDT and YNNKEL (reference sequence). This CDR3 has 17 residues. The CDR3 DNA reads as TGTGCCAGCAGCCGGACAGGGGGAACGAGACTCAACACTGAAGCTTTCTTT. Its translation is CASSRTGGTRLNTEAFF.

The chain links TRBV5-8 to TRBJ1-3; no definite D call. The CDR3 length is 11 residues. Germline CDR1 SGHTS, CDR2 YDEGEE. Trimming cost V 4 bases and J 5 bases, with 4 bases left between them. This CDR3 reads CASSARNTIYF. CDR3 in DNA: TGTGCCAGCAGCGCAAGAAACACCATATATTTT. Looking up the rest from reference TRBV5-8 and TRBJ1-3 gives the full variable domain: EAGVTQSPTHLIKTRGQQATLRCSPISGHTSVYWYQQALGLGLQFLLWYDEGEERNRGNFPPRFSGRQFPNYSSELNVNALELEDSALYLCASSARNTIYFGEGSWLTVV.

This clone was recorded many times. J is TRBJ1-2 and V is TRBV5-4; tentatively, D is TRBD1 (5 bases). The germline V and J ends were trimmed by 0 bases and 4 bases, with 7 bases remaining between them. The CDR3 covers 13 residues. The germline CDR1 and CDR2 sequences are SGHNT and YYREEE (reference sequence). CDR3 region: CASSLAGGYGYTF. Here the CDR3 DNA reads TGTGCCAGCAGCTTGGCTGGGGGCTATGGCTACACCTTC.

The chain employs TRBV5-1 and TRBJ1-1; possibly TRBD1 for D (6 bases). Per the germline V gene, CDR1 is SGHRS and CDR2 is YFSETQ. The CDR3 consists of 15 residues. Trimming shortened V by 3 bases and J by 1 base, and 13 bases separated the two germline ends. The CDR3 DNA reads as TGCGCCAGCAGCTCCCGACAGGAGCCGAACACTGAAGCTTTCTTT. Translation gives CASSSRQEPNTEAFF. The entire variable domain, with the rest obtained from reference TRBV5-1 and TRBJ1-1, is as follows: KAGVTQTPRYLIKTRGQQVTLSCSPISGHRSVSWYQQTPGQGLQFLFEYFSETQRNKGNFPGRFSGRQFSNSRSEMNVSTLELGDSALYLCASSSRQEPNTEAFFGQGTRLTVV.

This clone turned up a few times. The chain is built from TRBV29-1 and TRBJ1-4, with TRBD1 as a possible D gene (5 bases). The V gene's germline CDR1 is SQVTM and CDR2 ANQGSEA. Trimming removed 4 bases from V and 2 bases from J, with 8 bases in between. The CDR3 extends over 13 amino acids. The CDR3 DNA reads TGCAGCGTTGTACGGGGGACTAATGAAAAACTGTTTTTT. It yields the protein CSVVRGTNEKLFF.

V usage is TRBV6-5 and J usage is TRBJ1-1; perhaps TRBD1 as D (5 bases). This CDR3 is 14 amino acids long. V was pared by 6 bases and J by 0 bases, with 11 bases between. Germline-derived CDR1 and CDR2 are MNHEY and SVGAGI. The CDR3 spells CASRPPGLNTEAFF. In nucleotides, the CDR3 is TGTGCCAGCAGGCCCCCGGGACTGAACACTGAAGCTTTCTTT.

The CDR3 is CASTWRGSETQYF. The DNA for the CDR3 is TGCGCCAGCACCTGGAGGGGGAGCGAGACCCAGTACTTC. The chain links TRBV5-1 to TRBJ2-5; D might be TRBD1 or TRBD2, each matching 6 bases. The V gene's germline CDR1 is SGHRS and CDR2 YFSETQ. The CDR3 runs to 13 residues. V dropped 6 bases and J dropped 5 bases, with 14 bases sitting between them.

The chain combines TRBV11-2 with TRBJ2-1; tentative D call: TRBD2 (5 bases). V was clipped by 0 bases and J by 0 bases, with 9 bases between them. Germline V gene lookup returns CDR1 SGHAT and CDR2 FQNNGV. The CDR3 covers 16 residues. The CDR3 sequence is CASSLDRGISYNEQFF. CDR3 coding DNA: TGTGCCAGCAGCTTAGATCGAGGGATCTCCTACAATGAGCAGTTCTTC.

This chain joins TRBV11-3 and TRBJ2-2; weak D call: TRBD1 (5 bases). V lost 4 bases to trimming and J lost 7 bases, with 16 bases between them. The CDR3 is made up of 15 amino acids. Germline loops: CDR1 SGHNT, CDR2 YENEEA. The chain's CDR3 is CASSSTPGIHGELFF. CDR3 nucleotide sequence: TGTGCCAGCAGCTCCACTCCAGGGATCCACGGGGAGCTGTTTTTT.

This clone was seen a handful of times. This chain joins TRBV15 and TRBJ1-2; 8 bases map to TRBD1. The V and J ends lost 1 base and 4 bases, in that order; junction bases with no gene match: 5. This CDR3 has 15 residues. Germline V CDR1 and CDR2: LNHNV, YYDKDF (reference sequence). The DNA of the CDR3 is TGTGCCACCAGCAGAGGCAGGGGGCGCAGCTATGGCTACACCTTC. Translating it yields CATSRGRGRSYGYTF.

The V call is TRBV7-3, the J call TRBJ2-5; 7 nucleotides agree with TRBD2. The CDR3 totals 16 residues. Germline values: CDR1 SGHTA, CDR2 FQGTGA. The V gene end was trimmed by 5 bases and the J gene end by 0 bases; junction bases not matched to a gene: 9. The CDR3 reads CASSLRPAGNQETQYF. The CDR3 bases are TGTGCCAGCAGCCTTAGGCCAGCGGGAAACCAAGAGACCCAGTACTTC.